The rows below give T cell receptor beta chains drawn from one sample of a study of PD-L1 blockade in urothelial cancer. Libraries were prepared by immunoSEQ multiplex PCR; TCRdb keeps only in-frame clonotypes and omits some of them. The sample has fewer than 45,000 clones; 35% to 40% are singletons. The sample here was tumor tissue, taken before atezolizumab (anti-PD-L1) treatment. All receptors derive from a man aged 60 to 75 with urothelial cancer. CDR3s include the opening cysteine and the closing phenylalanine or tryptophan. A D gene is named only where the DNA matches it firmly. Clone size is shown for a subset of rows, as once, few, many or a class of expanded clone.

clone size: NA; J gene: TRBJ1-2; V gene: TRBV19; D gene: NA; CDR3 DNA: TGTGCCAGTAGTATGCAAGGACTCACGGGCGGCTACATCTTC; CDR3 protein: CASSMQGLTGGYIF
clone size: few; J gene: TRBJ1-6; V gene: TRBV11-3; D gene: NA; CDR3 DNA: TGTGCCAGCAGCTTGGCCAGCACAGGGTGGAATTCACCCCTCCACTTT; CDR3 protein: CASSLASTGWNSPLHF
clone size: few; J gene: TRBJ2-5; V gene: TRBV23-1; D gene: TRBD2; CDR3 DNA: TGCGCCAGCAGCCAAGAGGCCGGGGGGTCACCCCAAGAGACCCAGTACTTC; CDR3 protein: CASSQEAGGSPQETQYF
clone size: NA; J gene: TRBJ1-5; V gene: TRBV28; D gene: NA; CDR3 DNA: TGTGCCAGCAGCCGTAGGACAGCATATAGCAATCAGCCCCAGCATTTT; CDR3 protein: CASSRRTAYSNQPQHF
clone size: many; J gene: TRBJ1-2; V gene: TRBV4-1; D gene: NA; CDR3 DNA: TGCGCCAGCAGCCAAGACCGGGCTACAGCCTATGGCTACACCTTC; CDR3 protein: CASSQDRATAYGYTF
clone size: NA; J gene: TRBJ1-3; V gene: TRBV10-2; D gene: NA; CDR3 DNA: TGCGCCACCCAAACTACAGGGCCAGGAAACACCATATATTTT; CDR3 protein: CATQTTGPGNTIYF
clone size: few; J gene: TRBJ1-2; V gene: TRBV6-8; D gene: TRBD1; CDR3 DNA: TGTGCCAGCAGCCCAGGACAGGGAGTGTACTATGGCTACACCTTC; CDR3 protein: CASSPGQGVYYGYTF
clone size: few; J gene: TRBJ1-1; V gene: TRBV30; D gene: NA; CDR3 DNA: TGTGCCGGAAAGGCAGGGTGGGACACTGAAGCTTTCTTT; CDR3 protein: CAGKAGWDTEAFF
clone size: NA; J gene: TRBJ1-2; V gene: TRBV6-8; D gene: NA; CDR3 DNA: TGTGCCATCAGTAGGGACCCCTATGGCTACACCTTC; CDR3 protein: CAISRDPYGYTF
clone size: medium-sized; J gene: TRBJ2-2; V gene: TRBV15; D gene: NA; CDR3 DNA: TGTGCCACCAGCAGAGCCCCCGGCACCGGGGAGCTGTTTTTT; CDR3 protein: CATSRAPGTGELFF
clone size: NA; J gene: TRBJ1-2; V gene: TRBV28; D gene: TRBD1; CDR3 DNA: TGTGCCAGCAGTTCTGTCGGGACAGGTTACAACTATGGCTACACCTTC; CDR3 protein: CASSSVGTGYNYGYTF
clone size: NA; J gene: TRBJ2-1; V gene: TRBV29-1; D gene: TRBD2; CDR3 DNA: TGCAGCGTGGCCGGGACTAGCGGATACAATGAGCAGTTCTTC; CDR3 protein: CSVAGTSGYNEQFF
clone size: few; J gene: TRBJ2-7; V gene: TRBV7-7; D gene: TRBD2; CDR3 DNA: TGTGCCAGCAGCTCGTTTGGGCGGGAGGGCCGACCTTACGAGCAGTACTTC; CDR3 protein: CASSSFGREGRPYEQYF
clone size: NA; J gene: TRBJ2-7; V gene: TRBV10-3; D gene: NA; CDR3 DNA: TGTGCCATCAGTGAGTCTTACAGGGCATACGAGCAGTACTTC; CDR3 protein: CAISESYRAYEQYF
clone size: many; J gene: TRBJ1-2; V gene: TRBV6-8; D gene: NA; CDR3 DNA: TGTGCCAGCAAGGGGGACTCGGGAGGCTACACCTTC; CDR3 protein: CASKGDSGGYTF
clone size: NA; J gene: TRBJ2-7; V gene: TRBV19; D gene: TRBD1; CDR3 DNA: TGTGCCAGTAGTCTTCAGGGGGCGGGAACCTACGAGCAGTACTTC; CDR3 protein: CASSLQGAGTYEQYF
clone size: few; J gene: TRBJ2-5; V gene: TRBV7-7; D gene: NA; CDR3 DNA: TGTGCCAGCAGTTGGGCCCAGGGGGGAGAGACCCAGTACTTC; CDR3 protein: CASSWAQGGETQYF
clone size: NA; J gene: TRBJ1-5; V gene: TRBV19; D gene: NA; CDR3 DNA: TGTGCCAGTAGTACAGGGATCTGGGGGCCCCAGCATTTT; CDR3 protein: CASSTGIWGPQHF
clone size: medium-sized; J gene: TRBJ2-1; V gene: TRBV14; D gene: NA; CDR3 DNA: TGTGCCAGCAGCCAAGAAGTAGAGCAGTTCTTC; CDR3 protein: CASSQEVEQFF
clone size: NA; J gene: TRBJ2-2; V gene: TRBV23-1; D gene: TRBD1; CDR3 DNA: TGCGCCAGCAGTCAATCGCGCCAGGGGGCGAGGCACACCGGGGAGCTGTTTTTT; CDR3 protein: CASSQSRQGARHTGELFF
clone size: NA; J gene: TRBJ1-5; V gene: TRBV6-7; D gene: NA; CDR3 DNA: TGTGCCAGCAGTTATGATGGACAGCCTCAGCCCCAGCATTTT; CDR3 protein: CASSYDGQPQPQHF
clone size: NA; J gene: TRBJ2-7; V gene: TRBV6-8; D gene: TRBD2; CDR3 DNA: TGTGCCAGCAGTTCGACTAGCGGGAGGACCTACGAGCAGTACTTC; CDR3 protein: CASSSTSGRTYEQYF
clone size: few; J gene: TRBJ1-4; V gene: TRBV11-3; D gene: TRBD1; CDR3 DNA: TGTGCCAGCAGCGAGCAGGGGGCTGCTAATGAAAAACTGTTTTTT; CDR3 protein: CASSEQGAANEKLFF
clone size: few; J gene: TRBJ1-2; V gene: TRBV6-1; D gene: NA; CDR3 DNA: TGTGCCAGCAGTGAAAGTGGCCGGGGTCTTGGTCATACCTTC; CDR3 protein: CASSESGRGLGHTF
clone size: NA; J gene: TRBJ2-3; V gene: TRBV30; D gene: TRBD1; CDR3 DNA: TGTGCCTGGGACAGGGGGCTAAGCACAGATACGCAGTATTTT; CDR3 protein: CAWDRGLSTDTQYF
clone size: few; J gene: TRBJ1-4; V gene: TRBV11-3; D gene: NA; CDR3 DNA: TGTGCCAGCAGCGCGGGAGGGTCTGGTAATGAAAAACTGTTTTTT; CDR3 protein: CASSAGGSGNEKLFF
clone size: few; J gene: TRBJ2-5; V gene: TRBV15; D gene: TRBD2; CDR3 DNA: TGTGCCACCACACCCAGGAAAGGCGGGAGCCAAGAGACCCAGTACTTC; CDR3 protein: CATTPRKGGSQETQYF
clone size: once; J gene: TRBJ2-7; V gene: TRBV12-5; D gene: NA; CDR3 DNA: TGTGCTAGTGGTTTGACGGGGTACGAGCAGTACTTC; CDR3 protein: CASGLTGYEQYF
clone size: NA; J gene: TRBJ2-1; V gene: TRBV7-7; D gene: TRBD2; CDR3 DNA: TGTGCCAGCAGTGGCCTAGCGGGAGTATCCAATGAGCAGTTCTTC; CDR3 protein: CASSGLAGVSNEQFF
clone size: NA; J gene: TRBJ2-5; V gene: TRBV19; D gene: TRBD1; CDR3 DNA: TGTGCCAGTACCGAAACGGGGACAGGGGGCAGTATGCACTTC; CDR3 protein: CASTETGTGGSMHF
clone size: few; J gene: TRBJ2-3; V gene: TRBV6-8; D gene: NA; CDR3 DNA: TGTGCCAGCATCGTGGACACAAGCACAGATACGCAGTATTTT; CDR3 protein: CASIVDTSTDTQYF
clone size: NA; J gene: TRBJ2-7; V gene: TRBV30; D gene: NA; CDR3 DNA: TGTGCCTGGAGGCGTGTGGAGAACCGGGGCGAGCAGTACTTC; CDR3 protein: CAWRRVENRGEQYF
clone size: NA; J gene: TRBJ1-3; V gene: TRBV6-8; D gene: NA; CDR3 DNA: TGTGCCAGCAGTGACGACTTAACTGGAAACACCATATATTTT; CDR3 protein: CASSDDLTGNTIYF
clone size: few; J gene: TRBJ2-4; V gene: TRBV6-8; D gene: TRBD1; CDR3 DNA: TGTGCCAGCAGTACCGGGACAGGGGTAAACATTCAGTACTTC; CDR3 protein: CASSTGTGVNIQYF
clone size: NA; J gene: TRBJ1-4; V gene: TRBV30; D gene: TRBD1; CDR3 DNA: TGTGCCTGGAGACCAGGGGGGGATGAAAAACTGTTTTTT; CDR3 protein: CAWRPGGDEKLFF
clone size: NA; J gene: TRBJ1-1; V gene: TRBV15; D gene: NA; CDR3 DNA: TGTGCCACCAGCGGCTGGGGGGGGAACGCTGAAGCTTTCTTT; CDR3 protein: CATSGWGGNAEAFF
clone size: few; J gene: TRBJ1-2; V gene: TRBV6-8; D gene: TRBD1; CDR3 DNA: TGTGCCAGCAGTGACGGTATGACAGGGGGTGGCTATGGCTACACCTTC; CDR3 protein: CASSDGMTGGGYGYTF